This is a list of T cell receptor beta chains from one sample in a study of blood T cells in healthy people across ages. TCRdb re-analysed the 5' RACE reads in MiXCR, keeping a single row per CDR3 protein. The sample has roughly 790,000 distinct CDR3 sequences; roughly 41% are singletons. Sequenced input: blood. These receptors were obtained from an older woman in good health. Each CDR3 is given with its conserved first and last residue. D genes are given only for firm matches. Not every row has a clone size; where given, it reads once, few, many or a size class.

j_call d_call v_call clone_size cdr3_aa cdr3_nt
TRBJ2-1 - TRBV20-1 - CSATGVLNEQFF TGCAGTGCTACCGGGGTTCTCAATGAGCAGTTCTTC
TRBJ2-7 TRBD1 TRBV7-2 - CASSQGAAFYEQYF TGTGCCAGCAGCCAGGGGGCAGCCTTCTACGAGCAGTACTTC
TRBJ2-6 - TRBV30 - CAADGANVLTF TGTGCGGCGGACGGGGCCAACGTCCTGACTTTC
TRBJ2-5 - TRBV7-2 - CASSAITQETQYF TGTGCCAGCAGCGCGATTACCCAAGAGACCCAGTACTTC
TRBJ2-1 TRBD2 TRBV4-3 few CASSQEAGGWHEQFF TGCGCCAGCAGCCAAGAAGCGGGGGGGTGGCATGAGCAGTTCTTC
TRBJ2-1 - TRBV24-1 - CATSDLPSVHNEQFF TGTGCCACCAGTGATTTGCCTTCAGTCCACAATGAGCAGTTCTTC
TRBJ2-2 - TRBV5-1 - CASSLTPTGELFF TGCGCCAGCAGCTTGACCCCCACCGGGGAGCTGTTTTTT
TRBJ2-7 TRBD1 TRBV12-3/TRBV12-4 many CASSLGRDRGYEQYF TGTGCCAGCAGTTTGGGTCGAGACAGGGGGTACGAGCAGTACTTC
TRBJ2-7 TRBD1 TRBV7-6 few CASSQGQGATYEQYF TGTGCCAGCAGCCAGGGACAGGGGGCAACCTACGAGCAGTACTTC
TRBJ2-5 - TRBV28 few CASSFRGLGAETQYF TGTGCCAGCAGTTTTCGAGGGCTAGGGGCGGAGACCCAGTACTTC
TRBJ2-3 TRBD2 TRBV13 - CASSSGLADFTDTQYF TGTGCCAGCAGCTCAGGACTAGCGGACTTCACAGATACGCAGTATTTT
TRBJ2-7 - TRBV21-1 - CASSGPFYKQYF TGTGCCAGCAGCGGGCCGTTTTACAAGCAGTACTTC
TRBJ2-1 TRBD2 TRBV9 - CASSAGLAGVLEQFF TGTGCCAGCAGCGCCGGACTAGCGGGAGTACTTGAGCAGTTCTTC
TRBJ1-5 - TRBV6-6 many CASSPAGNQPQHF TGTGCCAGCAGCCCGGCAGGCAATCAGCCCCAGCATTTT
TRBJ2-6 - TRBV6-4 many CASSAYSSGANVLTF TGTGCCAGCAGTGCATACAGCTCTGGGGCCAACGTCCTGACTTTC
TRBJ2-1 - TRBV10-3 - CATSGQTSYNEQFF TGTGCCACAAGTGGACAGACCTCCTACAATGAGCAGTTCTTC
TRBJ2-1 - TRBV29-1 many CSVENLIQWGRLLADNEQFF TGCAGCGTTGAAAATCTCATCCAGTGGGGTCGCCTTTTGGCCGACAATGAGCAGTTCTTC
TRBJ2-1 - TRBV29-1 many CSVSPPGLNEQFF TGCAGCGTCTCCCCCCCGGGACTTAATGAGCAGTTCTTC
TRBJ2-7 - TRBV18 - CASTPQFQKEDEQYF TGTGCCAGCACGCCACAGTTCCAGAAGGAAGACGAGCAGTACTTC
TRBJ2-7 - TRBV7-6 - CASSLGPDRIYEQYF TGTGCCAGCAGCTTAGGGCCAGATAGGATCTACGAGCAGTACTTC
TRBJ2-1 TRBD1 TRBV6-5 - CASRPSTGVIGGQFF TGTGCCAGCAGACCATCGACAGGGGTGATTGGGGGGCAGTTCTTC
TRBJ1-4 - TRBV28 - CASSKQATNEKLFF TGTGCCAGCAGTAAGCAGGCAACTAATGAAAAACTGTTTTTT
TRBJ2-4 TRBD2 TRBV28 few CASGGGGDIQYF TGTGCCAGCGGCGGCGGGGGAGACATTCAGTACTTC
TRBJ1-2 - TRBV4-1 many CASSQGQGRGYGYTF TGCGCCAGCAGCCAAGGCCAGGGGAGGGGCTATGGCTACACCTTC
TRBJ2-1 TRBD2 TRBV18 few CASSPPTRREAEQFF TGTGCCAGCTCACCACCGACGAGGCGGGAGGCTGAGCAGTTCTTC
TRBJ2-1 - TRBV5-1 - CASSPPLRGAGYNEQFF TGCGCCAGCAGCCCTCCATTAAGGGGGGCCGGGTACAATGAGCAGTTCTTC
TRBJ2-3 TRBD2 TRBV3-1 - CASSRESGRGTDTQYF TGTGCCAGCAGCCGTGAAAGCGGGAGAGGCACAGATACGCAGTATTTT
TRBJ2-1 TRBD1 TRBV20-1 - CSAGPGQGRTYNEQFF TGCAGTGCTGGCCCGGGACAGGGGAGGACCTACAATGAGCAGTTCTTC